This T cell receptor beta chain is drawn from a study of beta chain features in type 1 diabetes. About the research overall: Regarding age, gender and cell yields, patients proved similar to healthy donors. Study-wide findings and caveats: A moderate, significant TCRB CDR3 shortening appeared in type 1 diabetes across four CD4+ subsets. Naive, central memory and Treg TCRB repertoires appeared more alike in patients than in healthy donors.

Blood was drawn once from each donor into heparinised tubes. The draws averaged about 0.11 L. The sequenced template was cDNA made from the entire isolated RNA. Clones were sequenced by immunoSEQ multiplex PCR, and TCRdb holds only the in-frame ones, with some missing. Here the sample spans more than 200,000 clones, 16% being singletons. A word on this clone: Its antigen remains unidentified.

The CDR3 is 15 amino acids. Trimming removed 3 bases from V and 5 bases from J; junction bases left unmatched: 7. In germline, CDR1 is MDHEN, CDR2 SYDVKM. This clonotype was sampled from a man aged 25-45 years with type 1 diabetes. This chain connects TRBV28 to TRBJ2-7; 10 positions match TRBD2. Sample: naive CD4+ T cells from blood. The CDR3, as DNA: TGTGCCAGCAGTTTCGCGCTAGCGGGGGATAACGAGCAGTACTTC. It encodes CASSFALAGDNEQYF.